This T cell receptor beta chain was profiled in a study of shared clonotypes between healthy human individuals. Naive CD8 isolation took CD45RO-negative cells positively selected for CCR7 and excluded terminally differentiated effector memory CD45RA+ cells. Trimming took 0 bases from V and 5 from J, leaving 5 bases between them. Germline loops: CDR1 SGDLS, CDR2 YYNGEE. The CDR3 extends over 12 amino acids. About this clone itself: The sample has other DNA sequences that encode this CDR3 too.

Sequencing used immunoSEQ multiplex PCR; TCRdb keeps in-frame clones, though not all of them. The sample has about 2.1 million clones; about 94% are singletons. The chain has TRBV9 and TRBJ1-2, with D tentatively TRBD1 (5 bases). Sequencing was performed on naive CD8+ T cells from PBMCs. This clonotype originated in a man younger than 30 in good health. Some clones in this sample may be carry-over from other donors' samples. The CDR3 DNA is TGTGCCAGCAGCGTAGCAGGGTATGGCTACACCTTC. It codes for CASSVAGYGYTF.